This T cell receptor beta chain was sequenced during a study of Graves' ophthalmopathy and Graves' hyperthyroidism. The germline V gene encodes CDR1 SNHLY and CDR2 FYNNEI. CDR3 length: 16 residues. With V trimmed by 6 bases and J by 0 bases, 10 bases remained unmatched. RNA transcripts yielded amplified TCR beta CDR3 regions. Scientists carried out first-round RT-PCR using HTBI primers and then a second-round multiplex PCR. TCRdb independently ran MiXCR on the multiplex PCR reads; one entry per CDR3 protein. The sample carries about 740,000 distinct CDR3 sequences, roughly 40% recorded once. Sequenced input: peripheral blood. The gene calls are TRBV2 and TRBJ1-1; 7 bases agree with TRBD1. The clonotype comes from an adult man with Graves' ophthalmopathy. The CDR3 protein is CASSQGDRYMNTEAFF. The DNA of the CDR3 is TGTGCCAGCAGCCAAGGGGACAGATACATGAACACTGAAGCTTTCTTT.